This TCR beta chain was sequenced for a study of blood T cell repertoires in COVID-19. Only in-frame clones appear in the TCRdb table, and some are missing; sequencing was by immunoSEQ multiplex PCR. The table has 80,000 to 95,000 clones, 65% to 85% seen once; the top ten hold around a quarter. The germline V gene encodes CDR1 LNHDA and CDR2 SQIVND (reference sequence). The CDR3 has 16 amino acids. Trimming pared 1 base from V and 1 base from J, leaving 11 bases between. The TCR was taken from an elderly man with active or convalescent COVID-19. The J gene is TRBJ2-4, the V gene TRBV19, with D possibly matching TRBD1 (6 bases). The sequenced material came from peripheral blood. Here the CDR3 DNA reads TGTGCCAGTAGTATAGGAACAGGGTCGGCCAAAAACATTCAGTACTTC. Translated: CASSIGTGSAKNIQYF.